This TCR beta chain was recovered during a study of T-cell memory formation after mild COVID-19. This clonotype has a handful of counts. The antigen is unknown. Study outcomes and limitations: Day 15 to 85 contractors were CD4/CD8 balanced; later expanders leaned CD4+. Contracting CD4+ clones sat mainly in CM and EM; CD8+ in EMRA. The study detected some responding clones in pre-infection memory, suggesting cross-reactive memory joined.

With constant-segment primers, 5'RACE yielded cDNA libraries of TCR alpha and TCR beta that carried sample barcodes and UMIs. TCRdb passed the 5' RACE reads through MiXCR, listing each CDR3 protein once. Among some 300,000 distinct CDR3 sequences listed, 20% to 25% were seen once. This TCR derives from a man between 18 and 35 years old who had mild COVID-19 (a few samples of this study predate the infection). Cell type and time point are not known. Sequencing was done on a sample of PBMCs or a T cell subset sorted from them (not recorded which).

The CDR3 is CASSGRDRANYGYTF. The CDR3 bases are TGTGCCAGCAGCGGCCGGGACAGGGCAAACTATGGCTACACCTTC. The genes are TRBV7-8 and TRBJ1-2; 9 bases agree with TRBD1. The CDR3 loop spans 15 amino acids. Losses at the gene ends were 5 bases for V and 2 bases for J; bases not matched to a gene: 6. CDR1 SGHVS and CDR2 FQNEAQ come from the germline V gene.